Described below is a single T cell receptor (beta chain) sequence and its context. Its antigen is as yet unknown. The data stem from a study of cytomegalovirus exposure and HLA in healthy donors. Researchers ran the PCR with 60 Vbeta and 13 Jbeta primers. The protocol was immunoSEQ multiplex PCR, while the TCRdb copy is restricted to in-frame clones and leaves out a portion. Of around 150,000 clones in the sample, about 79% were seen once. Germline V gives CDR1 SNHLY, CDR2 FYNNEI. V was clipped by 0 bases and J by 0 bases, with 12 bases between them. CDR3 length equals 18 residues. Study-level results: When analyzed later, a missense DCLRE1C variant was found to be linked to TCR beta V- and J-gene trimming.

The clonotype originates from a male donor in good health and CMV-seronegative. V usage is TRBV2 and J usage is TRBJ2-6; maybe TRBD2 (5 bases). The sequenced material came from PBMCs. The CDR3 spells CASSEAGVALSGANVLTF. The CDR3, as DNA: TGTGCCAGCAGTGAAGCGGGAGTGGCCCTCTCTGGGGCCAACGTCCTGACTTTC.